The 14 T cell receptor beta chains listed next were all sequenced from one sample in a study of CD8+ T cells in alopecia areata. As the sequencing template, cDNA was produced by extracting RNA and reverse transcribing it. Profiling relied on immunoSEQ multiplex PCR, and the TCRdb table lists in-frame clones only, not all of them. Of more than 95,000 clones listed, roughly 50% are singletons. Sequencing was performed on CD4+ T cells sorted from blood. The receptor set was obtained from a human donor in good health.

This clone turned up a few times. The V gene is TRBV9, the J gene TRBJ2-3; 12 nucleotides match TRBD1. Germline V lookup: CDR1 SGDLS, CDR2 YYNGEE. This CDR3 is 14 amino acids long. After removal of 4 bases from V and 9 bases from J, the junction contained 6 bases not matched to a gene. Written as DNA, the CDR3 is TGTGCCAGCAGCCCCCGCGGGACAGGGGGCACGCAGTATTTT. Its translation is CASSPRGTGGTQYF.

The chain carries TRBV28 and TRBJ2-1, with a weak D call TRBD1 (6 bases). Trimming stripped 5 bases from V and 9 bases from J, with 14 bases between. Germline lookup yields CDR1 MDHEN and CDR2 SYDVKM. There are 13 residues in the CDR3. The CDR3 is CASSPRTAREQFF. The CDR3, as DNA: TGTGCCAGCAGTCCTCGGACAGCGCGTGAGCAGTTCTTC. Full variable domain (rest looked up from reference TRBV28 and TRBJ2-1): DVKVTQSSRYLVKRTGEKVFLECVQDMDHENMFWYRQDPGLGLRLIYFSYDVKMKEKGDIPEGYSVSREKKERFSLILESASTNQTSMYLCASSPRTAREQFFGPGTRLTVL.

The sample holds a few counts of this clone. The chain links TRBV30 to TRBJ1-1, with TRBD1 matching 9 bases. Per germline, CDR1 GTSNPN and CDR2 SVGIG (reference sequence). V gave up 2 bases and J gave up 5 bases; unmatched junction bases: 6. This CDR3 has 14 amino acids. CDR3 sequence: CAWSPGTGRTEAFF. DNA of the CDR3: TGTGCCTGGAGTCCCGGGACAGGGAGGACTGAAGCTTTCTTT.

V usage is TRBV11-2 and J usage is TRBJ2-3; maybe TRBD2 (5 bases). CDR3 length: 13 residues. Trimming removed 6 bases at V and 3 bases at J, with 10 bases between. Germline CDR1 is SGHAT and CDR2 is FQNNGV. CDR3 coding DNA: TGTGCCAGCAGGCTAGCCGCGACAGATACGCAGTATTTT. This gives the protein CASRLAATDTQYF.

This clone has only a few counts. The chain joins TRBV25-1 to TRBJ1-2, with D hard to call. In germline, CDR1 is MGHDK, CDR2 SYGVNS. This CDR3 region has 15 residues. The V end lost 1 base, the J end lost 3 bases, and 12 bases lay between the germline ends. CDR3 residues: CASSESSQGYYGYTF. CDR3 DNA: TGTGCCAGCAGTGAATCGTCTCAAGGCTACTATGGCTACACCTTC.

V and J are TRBV9 and TRBJ1-1, with TRBD1 as a possible D gene (6 bases). Germline V gene data show CDR1 as SGDLS and CDR2 as YYNGEE. The CDR3 totals 13 residues. Trimming cost V 9 bases and J 1 base, with 13 bases left between them. CDR3 in amino acids: CATRGGPNTEAFF. CDR3 nucleotides: TGTGCCACTCGGGGGGGCCCGAACACTGAAGCTTTCTTT.

The J gene is TRBJ2-3, the V gene TRBV30; D might be TRBD2 (7 bases). V lost 3 bases to trimming and J lost 0 bases, with 10 bases between them. The CDR3 covers 14 residues. Per the germline V gene, CDR1 is GTSNPN and CDR2 is SVGIG (reference sequence). CDR3 protein: CAWRRGPSTDTQYF. CDR3 in DNA: TGTGCCTGGAGGCGGGGGCCAAGCACAGATACGCAGTATTTT.

This clone was counted a few times. V is TRBV6-5 and J is TRBJ1-4; D is perhaps TRBD1 (6 bases). With 6 bases removed from V and 5 bases from J, the gap between germline ends came to 13 bases. CDR1 is MNHEY and CDR2 is SVGAGI in the germline V gene. The CDR3 is 14 amino acids. CDR3 sequence reads: CASRRQGKNEKLFF. The DNA of the CDR3 is TGTGCCAGCAGACGTCAGGGGAAGAATGAAAAACTGTTTTTT.

This clone showed up just a few times. V is TRBV5-1 and J is TRBJ2-7; tentatively, D is TRBD2 (7 bases). Germline V gives CDR1 SGHRS, CDR2 YFSETQ. The CDR3 has 14 residues. V lost 5 bases, J lost 4 bases, and 16 bases lay in between. The CDR3 DNA follows: TGCGCCAGCAGACTGGGCGGGGGCGAATACGAGCAGTACTTC. This sequence encodes CASRLGGGEYEQYF.

The DNA of the CDR3 is TGTGCCAGCAGACCAAGTACTAGTTACGATGAGCAGTTCTTC. Translation gives CASRPSTSYDEQFF. The V and J genes are TRBV6-6 and TRBJ2-1; D may be TRBD2 (5 bases). V was cut by 6 bases and J by 8 bases, with 17 bases left in between. This CDR3 has 14 residues. Germline V gene data show CDR1 as MNHNY and CDR2 as SVGAGI (reference sequence).

The genes are TRBV30 and TRBJ1-2; no definite D call. Looked up from germline, CDR1 is GTSNPN and CDR2 is SVGIG (reference sequence). The CDR3 is 12 amino acids. Trimming stripped 4 bases from V and 4 bases from J, with 10 bases between. The CDR3 loop is CAWMRKLYGYTF. The CDR3 coding sequence is TGTGCCTGGATGCGGAAACTCTATGGCTACACCTTC.

CDR3 loop: CAWNFFGGYGYTF. CDR3 bases: TGTGCCTGGAATTTTTTTGGCGGTTATGGCTACACCTTC. This chain joins TRBV30 and TRBJ1-2; D ambiguous. The V gene lost 4 bases and the J gene lost 5 bases, with 14 bases spanning the gap. From germline, CDR1 is GTSNPN and CDR2 SVGIG (reference sequence). This CDR3 is 13 amino acids long.

The sample holds a few counts of this clone. The chain joins TRBV29-1 to TRBJ2-6; D is possibly TRBD1 (6 bases). Germline values: CDR1 SQVTM, CDR2 ANQGSEA. Trimming removed 3 bases from V and 0 bases from J, with 15 bases in between. The CDR3 contains 17 residues. CDR3 DNA: TGCAGCGTTGAGGGGGCCTCCCGAGGCTCTGGGGCCAACGTCCTGACTTTC. This gives the protein CSVEGASRGSGANVLTF.

The chain links TRBV4-1 to TRBJ2-7, with 8 bases fitting TRBD1. CDR1 is MGHRA and CDR2 is YSYEKL in the germline V gene. This CDR3 has 16 amino acids. J lost 4 bases, V lost 0 bases, and 8 bases had no gene match. CDR3 nucleotides: TGCGCCAGCAGCCAAGATCGTACGACAGGGGTATACGAGCAGTACTTC. Its translation is CASSQDRTTGVYEQYF.